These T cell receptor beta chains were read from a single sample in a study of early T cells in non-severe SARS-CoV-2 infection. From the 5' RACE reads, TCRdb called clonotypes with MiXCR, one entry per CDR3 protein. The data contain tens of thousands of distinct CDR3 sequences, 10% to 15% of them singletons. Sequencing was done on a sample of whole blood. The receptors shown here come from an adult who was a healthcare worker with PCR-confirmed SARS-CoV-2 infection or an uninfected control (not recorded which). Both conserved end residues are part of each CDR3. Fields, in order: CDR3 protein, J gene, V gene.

CASSSLAVSTDTQYF	TRBJ2-3	TRBV19
CSAGVKYDGYTF	TRBJ1-2	TRBV20-1
CSASLTAPPNIQYF	TRBJ2-4	TRBV20-1
CASSIRDSHDTQYF	TRBJ2-3	TRBV5-1
CASSLGLGQGTDTQYF	TRBJ2-3	TRBV5-5
CASSVDTNYGYTF	TRBJ1-2	TRBV9
CASSQWGGTVQSTDTQYF	TRBJ2-3	TRBV7-2
CASSFPPPENIQYF	TRBJ2-4	TRBV7-2
CSARFPGLAYNEQFF	TRBJ2-1	TRBV20-1
CASSLGGPTDTQYF	TRBJ2-3	TRBV11-3
CASSFSGQGPGAQYF	TRBJ2-5	TRBV7-2
CASARGLNTGELFF	TRBJ2-2	TRBV19
CASSSGTPEAFF	TRBJ1-1	TRBV6-5
CASSLAPYYEQYF	TRBJ2-7	TRBV5-5
CASSYDSGGPGGTQYF	TRBJ2-3	TRBV6-5
CASSLIPGGETQYF	TRBJ2-5	TRBV5-1
CASTYRDYTEAFF	TRBJ1-1	TRBV6-2/TRBV6-3
CASSQDDNTPGPDTQYF	TRBJ2-3	TRBV3-1
CASSPWGREAFF	TRBJ1-1	TRBV3-1
CASSEEGAGTPDYEQYF	TRBJ2-7	TRBV6-1
CASSTPPNEQFF	TRBJ2-1	TRBV9
CASSLVGRDDEQYF	TRBJ2-7	TRBV7-8
CSARVRPNQPQHF	TRBJ1-5	TRBV20-1
CASSPSSGGSYEQYF	TRBJ2-7	TRBV7-2
CASRGPRTGELFF	TRBJ2-2	TRBV2
CASRGDGEETQYF	TRBJ2-5	TRBV6-2/TRBV6-3
CASSLAGQGNTEAFF	TRBJ1-1	TRBV12-3/TRBV12-4
CASRQQGSDEQFF	TRBJ2-1	TRBV12-2
CASSPMGGNTEAFF	TRBJ1-1	TRBV18
CSVEDREYEQYF	TRBJ2-7	TRBV29-1
CSAWGASGTDTQYF	TRBJ2-3	TRBV20-1
CASRGQLSGNTIYF	TRBJ1-3	TRBV6-1
CAISPGVSTNEKLFF	TRBJ1-4	TRBV10-3
CATRKEERNTDTQYF	TRBJ2-3	TRBV5-1
CASSPRDRVAESSYNEQFF	TRBJ2-1	TRBV7-9
CASSPGGGTYNEQFF	TRBJ2-1	TRBV5-1
CAISARDRGLEDVLTF	TRBJ2-6	TRBV10-3
CAIREPGQLSSGANVLTF	TRBJ2-6	TRBV10-3
CASSRGTANTGELFF	TRBJ2-2	TRBV10-1
CASSNEGVGYTF	TRBJ1-2	TRBV19
CASSPDYNEQFF	TRBJ2-1	TRBV12-3/TRBV12-4
CASSQSHEQYF	TRBJ2-7	TRBV3-1
CASSKGGERGPGAIVDQPQHF	TRBJ1-5	TRBV21-1
CASSVGYEQFF	TRBJ2-1	TRBV9
CATLKGSGSGNTIYF	TRBJ1-3	TRBV10-3
CASSLEEGVNTEAFF	TRBJ1-1	TRBV7-9
CASRRGGASPLHF	TRBJ1-6	TRBV13
CASSYPPGPSNQPQHF	TRBJ1-5	TRBV6-2/TRBV6-3
CASSLFGGPLGEQFF	TRBJ2-1	TRBV27
CSASLAGAADGELFF	TRBJ2-2	TRBV20-1
CSVEDRLRPTDTQYF	TRBJ2-3	TRBV29-1
CSVGGRHQPQHF	TRBJ1-5	TRBV29-1
CASSPGQGKGYGYTF	TRBJ1-2	TRBV5-1
CASTRQGVSYEQYF	TRBJ2-7	TRBV12-3/TRBV12-4
CASSLWRTDSNQPQHF	TRBJ1-5	TRBV12-3/TRBV12-4